This entry describes one T cell receptor beta chain. The target antigen is unknown. Sample treatment: oral pan-JAK inhibitor, 5-10 mg twice daily. Sequencing relied on a cDNA template that was reverse transcribed from extracted RNA. Measured with immunoSEQ multiplex PCR; TCRdb has only the in-frame clones, and not every one. The table shows over 250,000 clones, with roughly 60% occurring only once. This specimen belongs to a study of CD8+ T cells in alopecia areata. Study as a whole: Treated patients took oral tofacitinib at 5 to 10 mg twice daily.

The CDR3 totals 14 residues. V dropped 1 base and J dropped 0 bases, with 6 bases sitting between them. CDR1 and CDR2 from the germline V gene are SGHTA and FQGTGA. Study observations and caveats: With patients, TCR sharing proved less clear than in mice, a difference possibly related to HLA. Whether baseline CD8+ expansion is linked to response remains uncertain, given a single nonresponder.

The TCR comes from a human donor with alopecia areata. The chain has TRBV7-3 and TRBJ1-1; perhaps TRBD1 as D (6 bases). Sequences were derived from CD4+ T cells sorted from blood, sampled around week 54, from a patient treated with tofacitinib. For the CDR3, the DNA is TGTGCCAGCAGCTTAAACAGGGTGAACACTGAAGCTTTCTTT. Translation gives CASSLNRVNTEAFF.